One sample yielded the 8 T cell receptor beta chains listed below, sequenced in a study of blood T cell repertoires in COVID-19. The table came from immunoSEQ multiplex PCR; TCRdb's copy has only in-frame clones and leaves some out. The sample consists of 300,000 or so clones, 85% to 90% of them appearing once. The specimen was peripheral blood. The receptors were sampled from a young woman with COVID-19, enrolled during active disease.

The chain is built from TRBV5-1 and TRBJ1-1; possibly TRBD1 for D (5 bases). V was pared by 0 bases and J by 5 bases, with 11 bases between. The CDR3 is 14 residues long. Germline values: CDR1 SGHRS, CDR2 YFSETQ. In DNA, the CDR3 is TGCGCCAGCAGCTTGGCGGGACGGGGGACTGAAGCTTTCTTT. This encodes CASSLAGRGTEAFF.

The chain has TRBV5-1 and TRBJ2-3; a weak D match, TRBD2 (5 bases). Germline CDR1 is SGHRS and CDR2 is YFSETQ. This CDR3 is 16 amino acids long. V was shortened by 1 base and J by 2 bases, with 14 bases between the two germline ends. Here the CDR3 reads CASSLIVPGSTDTQYF. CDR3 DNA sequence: TGCGCCAGCAGCTTGATCGTACCGGGATCCACAGATACGCAGTATTTT.

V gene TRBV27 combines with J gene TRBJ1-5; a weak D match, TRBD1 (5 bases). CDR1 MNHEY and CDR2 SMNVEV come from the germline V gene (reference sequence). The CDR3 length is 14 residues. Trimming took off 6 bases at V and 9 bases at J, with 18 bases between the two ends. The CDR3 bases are TGTGCCAGCAGATTGGAGGGCACCCAGGGGCCCCAGCATTTT. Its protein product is CASRLEGTQGPQHF.

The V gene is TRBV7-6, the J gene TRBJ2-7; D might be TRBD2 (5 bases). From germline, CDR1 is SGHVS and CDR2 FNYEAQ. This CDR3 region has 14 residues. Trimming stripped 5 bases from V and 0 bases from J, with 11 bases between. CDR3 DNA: TGTGCCAGCAGCCCTAATAGCGCCTCCTACGAGCAGTACTTC. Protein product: CASSPNSASYEQYF.

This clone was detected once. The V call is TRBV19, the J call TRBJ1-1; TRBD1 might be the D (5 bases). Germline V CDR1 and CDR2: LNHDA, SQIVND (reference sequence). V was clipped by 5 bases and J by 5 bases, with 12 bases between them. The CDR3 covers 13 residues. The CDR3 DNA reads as TGTGCCAGTAGTCAACAGACAGAAACTGAAGCTTTCTTT. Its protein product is CASSQQTETEAFF.

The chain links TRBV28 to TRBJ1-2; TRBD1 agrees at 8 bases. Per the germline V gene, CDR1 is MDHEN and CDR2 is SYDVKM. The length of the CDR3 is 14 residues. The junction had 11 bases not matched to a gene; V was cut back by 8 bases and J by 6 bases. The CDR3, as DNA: TGTGCCAGCGGCTATGACAGGGGAGGGCATGGCTACACCTTC. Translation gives CASGYDRGGHGYTF.

In nucleotides, the CDR3 is TGCGCCAGCGGGGGACAGGGAATTGGAGGCTACACCTTC. Encoded protein: CASGGQGIGGYTF. The gene calls are TRBV5-1 and TRBJ1-2, with 9 bases aligning to TRBD1. Germline V lookup: CDR1 SGHRS, CDR2 YFSETQ. Unmatched junction bases numbered 9, after V lost 7 bases and J lost 8 bases. This CDR3 contains 13 residues.

The CDR3 DNA sequence: TGTGCCAGCAGCTTAGCTCCACTCAGGGATACAGATACGCAGTATTTT. It specifies CASSLAPLRDTDTQYF. J is TRBJ2-3 and V is TRBV7-6; D possibly corresponds to TRBD1 (5 bases). V gave up 0 bases and J gave up 3 bases, with 13 bases separating them. Germline CDR1 and CDR2: SGHVS and FNYEAQ. The CDR3 is 16 amino acids.